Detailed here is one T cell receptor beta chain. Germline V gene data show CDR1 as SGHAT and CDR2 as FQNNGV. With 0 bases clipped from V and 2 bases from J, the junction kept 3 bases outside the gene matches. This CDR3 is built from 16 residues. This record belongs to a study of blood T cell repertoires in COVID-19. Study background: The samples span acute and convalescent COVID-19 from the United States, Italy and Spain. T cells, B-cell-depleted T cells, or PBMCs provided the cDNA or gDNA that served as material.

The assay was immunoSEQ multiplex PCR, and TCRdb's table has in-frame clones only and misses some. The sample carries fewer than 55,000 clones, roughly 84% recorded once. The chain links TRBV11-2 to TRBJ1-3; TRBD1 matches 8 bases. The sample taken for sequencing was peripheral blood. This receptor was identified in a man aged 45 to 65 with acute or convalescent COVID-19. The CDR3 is CASSLDLDRAGNTIYF. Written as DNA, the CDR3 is TGTGCCAGCAGCTTAGACCTGGACAGGGCTGGAAACACCATATATTTT.